The 27 T cell receptor beta chains below all came from one sample that was sequenced in a study of T cells in localized non-small cell lung cancer. Measured with immunoSEQ multiplex PCR; TCRdb has only the in-frame clones, and not every one. Here the sample spans 30,000 to 35,000 clones, about 92% being singletons. Material: peripheral blood, obtained before any cancer treatment. These receptors were taken from a female donor aged 60 or older with stage I lung adenocarcinoma.

The genes are TRBV5-8 and TRBJ2-7; no reliable D call. Germline CDR1 reads SGHTS; CDR2 reads YDEGEE. The CDR3 is 14 residues long. Trimming took off 1 base at V and 1 base at J, with 9 bases between the two ends. CDR3: CASSLKGASYEQYF. The CDR3, as DNA: TGTGCCAGCAGCTTGAAGGGTGCTTCCTACGAGCAGTACTTC.

CDR3 in amino acids: CASSSNTGTGGVQYF. The CDR3 nucleotides are TGCGCCAGCAGCTCCAATACCGGGACAGGGGGGGTTCAGTACTTC. The chain employs TRBV5-1 and TRBJ2-5, with 11 bases fitting TRBD1. Trimming at V came to 3 bases and at J to 11 bases, leaving 12 bases not matched to a gene. Germline values: CDR1 SGHRS, CDR2 YFSETQ. The CDR3 is 15 amino acids.

The chain joins TRBV4-2 to TRBJ2-3, with unresolved D. The CDR3 totals 17 residues. The V gene lost 4 bases and the J gene lost 2 bases, with 19 bases spanning the gap. Germline V lookup: CDR1 LGHNA, CDR2 YNFKEQ. The CDR3 nucleotides are TGTGCCAGCAGCCGTGGTGGCGGACCGTTAATCACAGATACGCAGTATTTT. Translation: CASSRGGGPLITDTQYF.

This rearrangement joins TRBV7-2 to TRBJ2-7, with D perhaps matching TRBD2 (7 bases). The germline V gene has CDR1 SGHTA and CDR2 FQGNSA. The ends were cut back, 5 bases at V and 6 bases at J, with 14 bases in the middle. The CDR3 consists of 13 residues. CDR3 bases: TGTGCCAGCAGCCCTCAGGGAGGGGGCGAGCAGTACTTC. Its translation: CASSPQGGGEQYF.

V gene TRBV7-9 combines with J gene TRBJ2-2, with TRBD1 matching 9 bases. With V trimmed by 5 bases and J by 7 bases, 5 bases remained unmatched. This CDR3 has 14 amino acids. Germline V lookup: CDR1 SEHNR, CDR2 FQNEAQ (reference sequence). In DNA form, the CDR3 reads TGTGCCAGCAGCCTCACAGGGGGCCACGGGGAGCTGTTTTTT. It codes for CASSLTGGHGELFF.

The rearrangement joins TRBV28 to TRBJ2-2; D perhaps matches TRBD2 (6 bases). The V end lost 9 bases, the J end lost 1 base, and 15 bases lay between the germline ends. The V gene's germline CDR1 is MDHEN and CDR2 SYDVKM. The CDR3 runs to 15 residues. The CDR3 DNA is TGTGCCAGTCGGGGGATTCAGGGGAACACCGGGGAGCTGTTTTTT. Amino acids: CASRGIQGNTGELFF.

This chain connects TRBV6-5 to TRBJ2-4; 8 bases are shared with TRBD2. CDR1 MNHEY and CDR2 SVGAGI come from the germline V gene. The length of the CDR3 is 13 residues. Germline trimming cut 5 bases from V and 9 bases from J; bases unmatched to any gene: 6. DNA of the CDR3: TGTGCCAGCAGTCCCGGGGGGGTCAGCATTCAGTACTTC. This codes for CASSPGGVSIQYF.

This chain uses TRBV7-3 with TRBJ2-2, with 9 bases aligning to TRBD2. The CDR3 totals 16 residues. From germline, CDR1 is SGHTA and CDR2 FQGTGA. The V and J ends lost 5 bases and 6 bases, in that order; junction bases with no gene match: 10. The CDR3 nucleotides read TGTGCCAGCAGCGGACCAGGGACTAGCTCTCCCGGGGAGCTGTTTTTT. Amino acid sequence: CASSGPGTSSPGELFF.

V is TRBV19 and J is TRBJ1-2; D is ambiguous. Germline CDR1 LNHDA, CDR2 SQIVND (reference sequence). The CDR3 extends over 13 amino acids. Trimming removed 5 bases at V and 7 bases at J, with 14 bases between. CDR3 DNA: TGTGCCAGTAGTCCCATATCGGATGTTGGCTACACCTTC. The encoded protein is CASSPISDVGYTF.

This chain uses TRBV6-6 with TRBJ1-2; TRBD1 agrees at 7 bases. From germline, CDR1 is MNHNY and CDR2 SVGAGI (reference sequence). The CDR3 runs to 13 residues. V was clipped by 5 bases and J by 6 bases; unmatched bases: 6. The CDR3, as DNA: TGTGCCAGCAGTGACAGGGAGGGTAATGGCTACACCTTC. Amino acids: CASSDREGNGYTF.

This chain links TRBV7-8 with TRBJ2-2, with 8 bases that match TRBD1. The CDR3 covers 16 residues. The V segment lost 5 bases and the J segment 4 bases; nucleotides outside the gene matches: 9. Germline V CDR1 and CDR2: SGHVS, FQNEAQ. The CDR3 region has the DNA TGTGCCAGCAGCCCCCGACAGGGGACGAGCACCGGGGAGCTGTTTTTT. This sequence encodes CASSPRQGTSTGELFF.

This rearrangement joins TRBV9 to TRBJ2-1, with TRBD2 matching over 8 bases. The CDR3 extends over 16 amino acids. V shed 3 bases and J 6 bases; nucleotides not matched to a gene: 11. Germline loops: CDR1 SGDLS, CDR2 YYNGEE. The CDR3 spells CASSALPGLVGNEQFF. DNA for the CDR3: TGTGCCAGCAGCGCCCTACCGGGACTAGTAGGCAATGAGCAGTTCTTC.

The chain combines TRBV5-1 with TRBJ1-1, with D hard to call. Germline assignment: CDR1 SGHRS and CDR2 YFSETQ. The V end lost 0 bases, the J end lost 0 bases, and 6 bases lay between the germline ends. The CDR3 length is 14 residues. CDR3 region: CASSLGQVNTEAFF. In DNA form, the CDR3 reads TGCGCCAGCAGCTTGGGACAAGTGAACACTGAAGCTTTCTTT.

This chain links TRBV19 with TRBJ1-5; D unresolved. The V and J ends lost 7 bases and 4 bases respectively, with 14 bases between them. CDR1 and CDR2 from the germline V gene are LNHDA and SQIVND (reference sequence). The CDR3 consists of 14 residues. The CDR3 region is CASTPWAGNQPQHF. The CDR3 nucleotides are TGTGCCAGTACCCCCTGGGCAGGTAATCAGCCCCAGCATTTT. Combining the CDR3 with reference TRBV19 and TRBJ1-5 gives the whole variable domain DGGITQSPKYLFRKEGQNVTLSCEQNLNHDAMYWYRQDPGQGLRLIYYSQIVNDFQKGDIAEGYSVSREKKESFPLTVTSAQKNPTAFYLCASTPWAGNQPQHFGDGTRLSIL.

This sequence joins TRBV7-9 and TRBJ1-2, with D possibly being TRBD1 (5 bases). Germline-derived CDR1 and CDR2 are SEHNR and FQNEAQ (reference sequence). The length of the CDR3 is 12 residues. V dropped 4 bases and J dropped 9 bases, with 12 bases sitting between them. The CDR3, as DNA: TGTGCCAGCAGCTCGGGGGGTGTGAGCTACACCTTC. Translation gives CASSSGGVSYTF.

The chain employs TRBV27 and TRBJ2-2; TRBD1 aligns across 10 bases. The CDR3 sequence is 17 residues long. Germline assignment: CDR1 MNHEY and CDR2 SMNVEV (reference sequence). V trimming: 2 bases; J trimming: 2 bases; junction bases outside the gene matches: 5. For the CDR3, the DNA is TGTGCCAGCAGTTTACATGGGACAGGGGTTAACACCGGGGAGCTGTTTTTT. Translating it yields CASSLHGTGVNTGELFF.

The chain has TRBV2 and TRBJ2-1, with D perhaps matching TRBD1 or TRBD2 (5 bases each). The CDR3 covers 14 residues. V was clipped by 4 bases and J by 6 bases, with 13 bases between them. Germline V CDR1 and CDR2: SNHLY, FYNNEI. CDR3 amino acids: CASSVDMGVNEQFF. CDR3 in DNA: TGTGCCAGCAGTGTTGATATGGGGGTCAATGAGCAGTTCTTC.

The rearrangement links TRBV7-2 to TRBJ2-3; 9 bases line up with TRBD2. There are 19 residues in the CDR3. Germline values: CDR1 SGHTA, CDR2 FQGNSA. The junction had 20 bases not matched to a gene; V was cut back by 4 bases and J by 6 bases. This chain's CDR3 is CASSSQGSPSGKFADTQYF. CDR3 sequence (DNA): TGTGCCAGCAGCTCCCAGGGAAGCCCTAGCGGGAAATTCGCGGATACGCAGTATTTT.

The genes are TRBV5-1 and TRBJ1-1; 7 bases line up with TRBD1. Germline trimming cut 4 bases from V and 2 bases from J; bases unmatched to any gene: 5. The V gene's germline CDR1 is SGHRS and CDR2 YFSETQ. The CDR3 loop spans 14 amino acids. CDR3 coding DNA: TGCGCCAGCAGCGTTGGACAGGCAAACACTGAAGCTTTCTTT. It specifies CASSVGQANTEAFF.

This clone was seen only once. The V and J genes are TRBV30 and TRBJ1-2, with D unresolved. The germline V and J ends were trimmed by 3 bases and 1 base, with 3 bases remaining between them. Germline V gives CDR1 GTSNPN, CDR2 SVGIG (reference sequence). The CDR3 runs to 11 residues. The CDR3 DNA reads as TGTGCCTGGAGAAGTAACTATGGCTACACCTTC. Its translation is CAWRSNYGYTF.

The rearrangement uses TRBV7-2 and TRBJ2-4, with D possibly being TRBD1 (6 bases). CDR1 is SGHTA and CDR2 is FQGNSA in the germline V gene. The CDR3 loop spans 15 amino acids. V was shortened by 5 bases and J by 0 bases, with 11 bases between the two germline ends. CDR3: CASSQGQLAKNIQYF. In nucleotides, the CDR3 is TGTGCCAGCAGCCAGGGACAACTAGCCAAAAACATTCAGTACTTC. The variable domain in full, with the rest retrieved from reference TRBV7-2 and TRBJ2-4, is GAGVSQSPSNKVTEKGKDVELRCDPISGHTALYWYRQSLGQGLEFLIYFQGNSAPDKSGLPSDRFSAERTGGSVSTLTIQRTQQEDSAVYLCASSQGQLAKNIQYFGAGTRLSVL.

The chain employs TRBV5-4 and TRBJ1-2; TRBD1 matches at 7 bases. The germline V gene has CDR1 SGHNT and CDR2 YYREEE (reference sequence). CDR3 size: 13 residues. Losses at the gene ends were 0 bases for V and 8 bases for J; bases not matched to a gene: 4. The CDR3 sequence: CASSLETGRGYTF. Here the CDR3 DNA reads TGTGCCAGCAGCTTGGAGACAGGGAGAGGCTACACCTTC.

This sequence joins TRBV18 and TRBJ2-5; D assignment may be TRBD1 or TRBD2 (5 bases each). Germline assignment: CDR1 KGHSH and CDR2 LQKENI. This CDR3 comprises 15 residues. Trimming cost V 4 bases and J 7 bases, with 19 bases left between them. This chain's CDR3 is CASSLGSGAIVTQYF. The CDR3 DNA sequence: TGTGCCAGCTCACTCGGGTCCGGGGCTATTGTGACCCAGTACTTC.

The chain recombines TRBV19 with TRBJ2-1; 15 nucleotides agree with TRBD2. The CDR3 loop spans 19 amino acids. Germline-derived CDR1 and CDR2 are LNHDA and SQIVND (reference sequence). V was pared by 6 bases and J by 0 bases, with 9 bases of the junction left unmatched. The CDR3 bases are TGTGCCAGTAGGACGGGACTAGCGGGAGGCCCGAGCTCCTACAATGAGCAGTTCTTC. As protein: CASRTGLAGGPSSYNEQFF.

In DNA, the CDR3 is TGTGCCAGCAGTGGGGACCGAGGGTCCTCTGGAAACACCATATATTTT. As protein: CASSGDRGSSGNTIYF. The chain couples TRBV6-1 to TRBJ1-3, with D possibly matching TRBD1 (5 bases). V was pared by 4 bases and J by 0 bases, with 13 bases between. Germline V CDR1 and CDR2: MNHNS, SASEGT. The CDR3 has 16 amino acids.

This clone was recorded once. The chain links TRBV5-4 to TRBJ2-5; D is unresolved. Trimming removed 4 bases at V and 1 base at J, with 11 bases between. The CDR3 is 14 amino acids. CDR1 is SGHNT and CDR2 is YYREEE in the germline V gene (reference sequence). CDR3 DNA: TGTGCCAGCAGCCGTCCCGGAGTCCAAGAGACCCAGTACTTC. Translated: CASSRPGVQETQYF. The full variable domain, rest sourced from reference TRBV5-4 and TRBJ2-5, is ETGVTQSPTHLIKTRGQQVTLRCSSQSGHNTVSWYQQALGQGPQFIFQYYREEENGRGNFPPRFSGLQFPNYSSELNVNALELDDSALYLCASSRPGVQETQYFGPGTRLLVL.

Details on this clone: Other DNA sequences within the sample encode an identical CDR3. The chain recombines TRBV6-5 with TRBJ2-5; 12 positions agree with TRBD1. The CDR3 loop spans 14 amino acids. The germline CDR1 and CDR2 sequences are MNHEY and SVGAGI. Losses at the gene ends were 5 bases for V and 5 bases for J; bases not matched to a gene: 3. The CDR3 DNA is TGTGCCAGCAGTAGGGACAGGGGGCAGGAGACCCAGTACTTC. Its protein is CASSRDRGQETQYF.